This passage covers 13 T cell receptor beta chains from one sample sequenced in a study of T cell responses to AZD1222 COVID-19 vaccine. Generated by immunoSEQ multiplex PCR, the TCRdb table keeps only in-frame clones and is missing some. This sample carries roughly 180,000 clones, 87% of them seen once, and the ten largest clones take less than 3%. The material was peripheral blood, obtained on day 0 of MenACWY control vaccination. These receptors came from an adult in good health.

CDR3 nucleotide sequence: TGTGCCAGCAGAGCAGCTTTAGTACCAATTCGCACTGAAGCTTTCTTT. This codes for CASRAALVPIRTEAFF. The V gene is TRBV21-1, the J gene TRBJ1-1. TRBV21-1 is termed a pseudogene. This CDR3 contains 16 residues.

This clone was seen a single time. This chain connects TRBV3-1 (or the pseudogene TRBV3-2) to TRBJ1-2; 8 bases map to TRBD1. The length of the CDR3 is 15 residues. Germline assignment: CDR1 LGHDT and CDR2 YNNKEL (reference sequence). The V segment lost 4 bases and the J segment 2 bases; nucleotides outside the gene matches: 6. Written as DNA, the CDR3 is TGTGCCAGCAGCCCACGGGACAGGTCGAACTATGGCTACACCTTC. Translated: CASSPRDRSNYGYTF.

A few counts support this clone. The V call is TRBV19, the J call TRBJ2-7; D not certain. Germline V gives CDR1 LNHDA, CDR2 SQIVND (reference sequence). Trimming cost V 5 bases and J 3 bases, with 14 bases left between them. The CDR3 is made up of 14 amino acids. The CDR3, as DNA: TGTGCCAGTAGTGCAAGTGTACAGAACTACGAGCAGTACTTC. Protein sequence: CASSASVQNYEQYF.

V usage is TRBV6-2 or TRBV6-3 and J usage is TRBJ2-1; D may be TRBD1 (5 bases). There are 15 residues in the CDR3. From germline, CDR1 is MNHEY and CDR2 SVGEGT. Trimming stripped 2 bases from V and 2 bases from J, with 10 bases between. CDR3 protein: CASSYQGETYNEQFF. The CDR3 nucleotides read TGTGCCAGCAGTTACCAAGGGGAAACCTACAATGAGCAGTTCTTC.

In DNA, the CDR3 is TGCGCCAGCAGCTTGGGCCTACAGGGCCTCGACTATGGCTACACCTTC. This sequence encodes CASSLGLQGLDYGYTF. This chain links TRBV5-1 with TRBJ1-2; D might be TRBD1 (6 bases). CDR1 is SGHRS and CDR2 is YFSETQ in the germline V gene. Trimming pared 0 bases from V and 3 bases from J, leaving 15 bases between. The CDR3 totals 16 residues.

This clone was seen a handful of times. The sample contains more than one DNA sequence encoding this CDR3. The chain joins TRBV15 to TRBJ1-1, with unresolved D. CDR3 size: 15 residues. V lost 0 bases, J lost 0 bases, and 8 bases lay in between. CDR1 and CDR2 from the germline V gene are LNHNV and YYDKDF (reference sequence). This CDR3 reads CATSRDALLNTEAFF. CDR3 DNA sequence: TGTGCCACCAGCAGAGACGCCTTATTGAACACTGAAGCTTTCTTT. Using reference TRBV15 and TRBJ1-1 for the parts outside the CDR3, the full variable domain is DAMVIQNPRYQVTQFGKPVTLSCSQTLNHNVMYWYQQKSSQAPKLLFHYYDKDFNNEADTPDNFQSRRPNTSFCFLDIRSPGLGDTAMYLCATSRDALLNTEAFFGQGTRLTVV.

The chain uses TRBV19 and TRBJ2-7; tentative D call: TRBD2 (5 bases). Germline CDR1 reads LNHDA; CDR2 reads SQIVND (reference sequence). V was shortened by 0 bases and J by 6 bases, with 6 bases between the two germline ends. The CDR3 contains 12 residues. As DNA, the CDR3 is TGTGCCAGTAGTATAGAGGGGAGCGAGCAGTACTTC. Its translation: CASSIEGSEQYF.

The chain recombines TRBV5-6 with TRBJ1-2; TRBD1 is a possible D gene (5 bases). Germline assignment: CDR1 SGHDT and CDR2 YYEEEE. CDR3 length equals 12 residues. Trimming removed 0 bases from V and 5 bases from J, with 5 bases in between. The CDR3 DNA reads as TGTGCCAGCAGCTTGGAGGGGTATGGCTACACCTTC. Its protein is CASSLEGYGYTF.

V gene TRBV27 combines with J gene TRBJ1-1; maybe TRBD1 (5 bases). The V end lost 4 bases, the J end lost 2 bases, and 8 bases lay between the germline ends. This CDR3 region has 13 residues. From germline, CDR1 is MNHEY and CDR2 SMNVEV (reference sequence). Here the CDR3 reads CASSSGANTEAFF. The DNA for the CDR3 is TGTGCCAGCAGTTCCGGGGCTAACACTGAAGCTTTCTTT.

The chain couples TRBV27 to TRBJ2-2; D not resolved. Germline values: CDR1 MNHEY, CDR2 SMNVEV (reference sequence). V dropped 1 base and J dropped 5 bases, with 14 bases sitting between them. This CDR3 spans 16 amino acids. The CDR3 DNA follows: TGTGCCAGCAGTTTATTAGGTGGGGTGGGGACCGGGGAGCTGTTTTTT. It is translated as CASSLLGGVGTGELFF.

The CDR3 nucleotides read TGTGCCAGCAGCCAAGAGTTACGGGGGCCTTACGAGCAGTACTTC. Protein sequence: CASSQELRGPYEQYF. The J gene is TRBJ2-7, the V gene TRBV4-2; the D gene could be TRBD1 or TRBD2 (6 bases each). Germline V gives CDR1 LGHNA, CDR2 YNFKEQ. The CDR3 is 15 residues long. V lost 0 bases and J lost 4, with 13 bases in between.

V and J are TRBV7-9 and TRBJ2-1; D is unresolved. Germline V lookup: CDR1 SEHNR, CDR2 FQNEAQ (reference sequence). This CDR3 is 13 amino acids long. Between the trimmed V and J ends, which lost 10 bases and 0 bases, there was a span of 10 bases. CDR3: CATFSSSYNEQFF. The CDR3 nucleotides read TGTGCCACCTTCTCTAGCTCCTACAATGAGCAGTTCTTC.

The chain uses TRBV24-1 and TRBJ1-5; 9 nucleotides line up with TRBD1. Losses at the gene ends were 4 bases for V and 7 bases for J; bases not matched to a gene: 1. The CDR3 is made up of 13 amino acids. CDR1 and CDR2 from the germline V gene are KGHDR and SFDVKD. This CDR3 reads CATSEDRGQPQHF. The CDR3 DNA reads TGTGCCACCAGTGAAGACAGGGGGCAGCCCCAGCATTTT.